Each of the 29 T cell receptor beta chains below was sequenced from the same sample in a study of breast tumors, draining lymph nodes, adjacent tissues. Axillary draining lymph nodes of breast cancer patients supplied the node samples. TCRdb re-called the multiplex PCR reads through MiXCR, storing one row per CDR3 protein. Of 290,000 or so distinct CDR3 sequences listed, 30% are singletons. The sequenced material came from axillary lymph node tissue. The source of these receptors is a female donor with breast cancer. Some clones in this sample may be carry-over from other donors' samples.

This clonotype was counted many times. This sequence joins TRBV6-6 and TRBJ1-4; D is possibly TRBD1 (5 bases). Trimming took 2 bases from V and 8 from J, leaving 12 bases between them. The CDR3 consists of 14 residues. Per germline, CDR1 MNHNY and CDR2 SVGAGI (reference sequence). CDR3 DNA: TGTGCCAGCAGTTACCAAGGGGCGGACGAAAAACTGTTTTTT. It is translated as CASSYQGADEKLFF.

There are many counts of this clonotype. The CDR3 is CASTDRGSYNEQFF. The DNA of the CDR3 is TGTGCCAGCACAGACAGGGGTTCCTACAATGAGCAGTTCTTC. This chain joins TRBV2 and TRBJ2-1, with 8 nucleotides matching TRBD1. This CDR3 is 14 amino acids long. Germline-derived CDR1 and CDR2 are SNHLY and FYNNEI. V was pared by 7 bases and J by 1 base, with 3 bases of the junction left unmatched.

The V and J genes are TRBV11-3 and TRBJ2-6, with 7 bases lining up with TRBD2. Germline loops: CDR1 SGHNT, CDR2 YENEEA. The CDR3 runs to 14 residues. The junction had 11 bases not matched to a gene; V was cut back by 0 bases and J by 18 bases. The CDR3 region is CASSLDPRGSGQTF. The CDR3 DNA follows: TGTGCCAGCAGCTTAGATCCCCGGGGTAGCGGGCAGACTTTC.

This clonotype was detected ten times or more. The CDR3 loop is CASISFSGRNQETQYF. CDR3 in DNA: TGTGCCAGCATCAGCTTCTCCGGACGGAATCAAGAGACCCAGTACTTC. The chain couples TRBV7-9 to TRBJ2-5, with unresolved D. The CDR3 spans 16 residues. Trimming stripped 7 bases from V and 2 bases from J, with 20 bases between. Germline V gene sequence: CDR1 SEHNR, CDR2 FQNEAQ (reference sequence).

V usage is TRBV6-6 and J usage is TRBJ2-1; tentative D call: TRBD2 (6 bases). V was pared by 3 bases and J by 2 bases, with 11 bases between. Germline V gives CDR1 MNHNY, CDR2 SVGAGI (reference sequence). CDR3 size: 15 residues. The CDR3: CASSYGGGTYNEQFF. Written as DNA, the CDR3 is TGTGCCAGCAGTTATGGGGGAGGCACCTACAATGAGCAGTTCTTC.

This clonotype is a singleton in its sample. This rearrangement joins TRBV12-3 or TRBV12-4 to TRBJ2-2, with D hard to call. The V and J ends lost 3 bases and 3 bases respectively, with 8 bases between them. The CDR3 loop spans 14 amino acids. The CDR3 region is CASSFGRDTGELFF. In nucleotides, the CDR3 is TGTGCCAGCAGTTTCGGACGGGACACCGGGGAGCTGTTTTTT.

Ten or more counts support this clonotype. The chain is built from TRBV30 and TRBJ1-2, with TRBD1 identical over 8 bases. Germline CDR1 GTSNPN, CDR2 SVGIG (reference sequence). This CDR3 has 12 residues. V dropped 1 base and J dropped 7; count of bases not matched to a gene: 2. This chain's CDR3 is CAWSDRGGGYTF. CDR3 sequence (DNA): TGTGCCTGGAGTGACAGGGGGGGTGGCTACACCTTC.

The chain employs TRBV28 and TRBJ2-7, with no clear D. Trimming removed 2 bases at V and 12 bases at J, with 20 bases between. The CDR3 is 14 residues long. Germline CDR1 reads MDHEN; CDR2 reads SYDVKM. The CDR3 bases are TGTGCCAGCAGTTTAATTGGTACCGTAGTGTGGCGGTACTTC. This gives the protein CASSLIGTVVWRYF.

This chain joins TRBV19 and TRBJ1-6; no clear D gene. The V gene lost 5 bases and the J gene lost 9 bases, with 8 bases spanning the gap. Per the germline V gene, CDR1 is LNHDA and CDR2 is SQIVND (reference sequence). The CDR3 sequence is 12 residues long. CDR3 nucleotide sequence: TGTGCCAGTAGTTCCCATGGTTCACCCCTCCACTTT. Encoded protein: CASSSHGSPLHF.

This clonotype came up many times. This sequence joins TRBV11-3 and TRBJ2-1; the match to TRBD2 covers 9 bases. The CDR3 contains 12 residues. Germline V gene sequence: CDR1 SGHNT, CDR2 YENEEA. V shed 5 bases and J 9 bases; nucleotides not matched to a gene: 2. The CDR3 is CASSTGLAEQFF. CDR3 DNA: TGTGCCAGCAGCACGGGACTAGCTGAGCAGTTCTTC.

The chain is built from TRBV28 and TRBJ1-5; D is unclear. Germline values: CDR1 MDHEN, CDR2 SYDVKM. With 4 bases removed from V and 11 bases from J, the gap between germline ends came to 12 bases. The CDR3 totals 12 residues. CDR3 residues: CASSSRILTQHF. CDR3 nucleotide sequence: TGTGCCAGCAGTTCAAGGATCTTGACCCAGCATTTT.

The genes are TRBV5-5 and TRBJ2-7; 7 bases match TRBD1. V gave up 4 bases and J gave up 1 base; unmatched junction bases: 8. The CDR3 extends over 15 amino acids. CDR1 and CDR2 (germline): SGHKS, YYEKEE (reference sequence). This CDR3 is CASSPDRAGSYEQYF. In DNA form, the CDR3 reads TGTGCCAGCAGCCCTGACAGGGCTGGGTCCTACGAGCAGTACTTC.

This clonotype was seen repeatedly, ten times or more. The gene calls are TRBV7-2 and TRBJ2-2; no clear D. The length of the CDR3 is 17 residues. The V gene's germline CDR1 is SGHTA and CDR2 FQGNSA. The germline V and J ends were trimmed by 5 bases and 4 bases, with 20 bases remaining between them. The CDR3 reads CASSPNPRSRVTGELFF. As DNA, the CDR3 is TGTGCCAGCAGCCCAAATCCTCGGTCTAGAGTCACCGGGGAGCTGTTTTTT.

This clonotype appeared many times. The chain carries TRBV19 and TRBJ2-5; 7 bases agree with TRBD1. The CDR3 totals 12 residues. CDR1 and CDR2 (germline): LNHDA, SQIVND (reference sequence). V lost 9 bases, J lost 5 bases, and 6 bases stayed unmatched. CDR3 loop: CASGTGAETQYF. CDR3 in DNA: TGTGCCAGCGGAACAGGGGCGGAGACCCAGTACTTC.

In this sample, this clonotype turned up many times. The chain uses TRBV9 and TRBJ2-1; D possibly matches TRBD1 or TRBD2 (5 bases each). The V end was cut by 2 bases, the J end by 3 bases, with 9 bases between. CDR1 SGDLS and CDR2 YYNGEE come from the germline V gene. The CDR3 length is 14 residues. In nucleotides, the CDR3 is TGTGCCAGCAGCGTCGGGGACCGCTACAATGAGCAGTTCTTC. Its translation is CASSVGDRYNEQFF.

This clonotype has a count of ten or more. This rearrangement joins TRBV4-1 to TRBJ2-5, with a tentative D call TRBD2 (5 bases). The CDR3 is 17 residues long. Per germline, CDR1 MGHRA and CDR2 YSYEKL. The ends were cut back, 1 base at V and 0 bases at J, with 15 bases in the middle. The CDR3 DNA reads as TGCGCCAGCAGCCAAGTTGATCAGCGGACCTACCAAGAGACCCAGTACTTC. Protein sequence: CASSQVDQRTYQETQYF.

This clonotype came up a few times. The chain combines TRBV30 with TRBJ1-4, with 11 bases fitting TRBD1. The CDR3 consists of 15 residues. Germline-derived CDR1 and CDR2 are GTSNPN and SVGIG (reference sequence). V lost 0 bases and J lost 8; bases outside the gene matches: 5. CDR3 in amino acids: CAWSVGGTGGEKLFF. CDR3 sequence (DNA): TGTGCCTGGAGTGTAGGAGGGACAGGGGGAGAAAAACTGTTTTTT. Supplemented by reference TRBV30 and TRBJ1-4, the full variable domain reads SQTIHQWPATLVQPVGSPLSLECTVEGTSNPNLYWYRQAAGRGLQLLFYSVGIGQISSEVPQNLSASRPQDRQFILSSKKLLLSDSGFYLCAWSVGGTGGEKLFFGSGTQLSVL.

In this sample, this clonotype turned up a few times. This could be a read error, since a much larger clone is one nucleotide away. The chain employs TRBV20-1 and TRBJ2-7; TRBD1 agrees at 7 bases. Trimming took 3 bases from V and 4 from J; bases not matched to a gene: 12. From germline, CDR1 is DFQATT and CDR2 SNEGSKA (reference sequence). The CDR3 contains 15 residues. CDR3 in amino acids: CSARATGLSAYEQYF. The CDR3 bases are TGCAGTGCTAGGGCGACAGGGTTGAGTGCTTACGAGCAGTACTTC.

The J gene is TRBJ2-5, the V gene TRBV11-2; 8 positions agree with TRBD2. There are 15 residues in the CDR3. The V segment lost 4 bases and the J segment 5 bases; nucleotides outside the gene matches: 9. The germline V gene has CDR1 SGHAT and CDR2 FQNNGV. CDR3 nucleotide sequence: TGTGCCAGCAGCTCCGGGACTAGGAATTTTGAGACCCAGTACTTC. The encoded protein is CASSSGTRNFETQYF.

This clonotype was seen repeatedly, ten times or more. The V and J genes are TRBV20-1 and TRBJ1-2, with TRBD1 matching 7 bases. Unmatched junction bases numbered 20, after V lost 3 bases and J lost 1 base. The germline gives CDR1 DFQATT, CDR2 SNEGSKA (reference sequence). CDR3 length: 19 amino acids. The CDR3 DNA follows: TGCAGTGCTAGGCTTCTTGGAAAAACAGGGGACCTTCGTAACTATGGCTACACCTTC. This translates into CSARLLGKTGDLRNYGYTF.

The sample holds many counts of this clonotype. The V gene is TRBV14, the J gene TRBJ2-2, with 7 nucleotides matching TRBD1. Germline V gives CDR1 SGHDN, CDR2 FVKESK. V shed 2 bases and J 2 bases; nucleotides not matched to a gene: 14. The length of the CDR3 is 19 residues. This chain's CDR3 is CASSQIFTTGTVNTGELFF. DNA for the CDR3: TGTGCCAGCAGCCAAATCTTCACGACCGGGACAGTAAACACCGGGGAGCTGTTTTTT.

This clonotype was seen at least ten times. This chain links TRBV29-1 with TRBJ2-1; D not resolved. Trimming took off 6 bases at V and 0 bases at J, with 18 bases between the two ends. The germline CDR1 and CDR2 sequences are SQVTM and ANQGSEA. The CDR3 runs to 16 residues. The CDR3 DNA sequence: TGCAGCGTCGTTCCGTCCGCGTCGAGCTCCTACAATGAGCAGTTCTTC. It is translated as CSVVPSASSSYNEQFF.

V is TRBV6-2 or TRBV6-3 and J is TRBJ2-7; D uncertain. Germline V lookup: CDR1 MNHEY, CDR2 SVGEGT. CDR3 length: 14 amino acids. With 7 bases removed from V and 7 bases from J, the gap between germline ends came to 20 bases. In nucleotides, the CDR3 is TGTGCCAGCAAAGAACGTCAGCTTACGAGAGAGCAGTACTTC. Protein product: CASKERQLTREQYF.

This clonotype was observed at least ten times. The J gene is TRBJ2-7, the V gene TRBV7-9; the match to TRBD1 covers 8 bases. Germline V CDR1 and CDR2: SEHNR, FQNEAQ (reference sequence). The CDR3 runs to 14 residues. Trimming cost V 5 bases and J 2 bases; bases outside gene matches: 5. CDR3 protein: CASSPVDRAYEQYF. CDR3 nucleotides: TGTGCCAGCAGCCCGGTGGACAGGGCCTACGAGCAGTACTTC.

In this sample, this clonotype turned up many times. V is TRBV29-1 and J is TRBJ1-2; TRBD1 matches 9 bases. This CDR3 comprises 16 residues. V lost 3 bases to trimming and J lost 5 bases; unmatched junction nucleotides: 13. Germline-derived CDR1 and CDR2 are SQVTM and ANQGSEA. CDR3: CSVDLTGGVGQYGYTF. The CDR3 DNA reads TGCAGCGTTGATTTAACAGGGGGCGTAGGCCAATATGGCTACACCTTC.

In its sample, this clonotype was seen a few times. V gene TRBV30 combines with J gene TRBJ2-2; 8 bases are a match to TRBD1. Germline-derived CDR1 and CDR2 are GTSNPN and SVGIG (reference sequence). The CDR3 has 14 residues. Trimming took 0 bases from V and 6 from J; bases not matched to a gene: 3. CDR3 residues: CAWSVGQGPGELFF. Here the CDR3 DNA reads TGTGCCTGGAGTGTAGGACAGGGACCCGGGGAGCTGTTTTTT.

The V gene is TRBV4-1, the J gene TRBJ1-5; 8 positions match TRBD1. The length of the CDR3 is 18 residues. The germline V gene encodes CDR1 MGHRA and CDR2 YSYEKL. The trim removed 4 bases at V and 0 bases at J, leaving 11 bases unmatched. CDR3 DNA sequence: TGCGCCAGCAGCCCCGGACAGGGAAGGCTATATAGCAATCAGCCCCAGCATTTT. Encoded protein: CASSPGQGRLYSNQPQHF.

This clonotype was seen at least ten times. The CDR3 DNA follows: TGTGCCAGCAGCTTAGGCCCGTGGGGGCTAGCGATCAGCTCCTACGAGCAGTACTTC. It codes for CASSLGPWGLAISSYEQYF. The chain recombines TRBV7-6 with TRBJ2-7; D assignment may be TRBD1 or TRBD2 (6 bases each). Germline V gene sequence: CDR1 SGHVS, CDR2 FNYEAQ. This CDR3 is built from 19 residues. Trimming removed 1 base at V and 0 bases at J, with 22 bases between.

This clonotype has a count of ten or more. J is TRBJ2-2 and V is TRBV9, with 8 bases aligning to TRBD1. Germline V gives CDR1 SGDLS, CDR2 YYNGEE. This CDR3 is 13 amino acids long. Trimming took 4 bases from V and 8 from J; bases not matched to a gene: 4. In nucleotides, the CDR3 is TGTGCCAGCAGCTCTGGGGACAGGGGGGAGCTGTTTTTT. It yields the protein CASSSGDRGELFF.